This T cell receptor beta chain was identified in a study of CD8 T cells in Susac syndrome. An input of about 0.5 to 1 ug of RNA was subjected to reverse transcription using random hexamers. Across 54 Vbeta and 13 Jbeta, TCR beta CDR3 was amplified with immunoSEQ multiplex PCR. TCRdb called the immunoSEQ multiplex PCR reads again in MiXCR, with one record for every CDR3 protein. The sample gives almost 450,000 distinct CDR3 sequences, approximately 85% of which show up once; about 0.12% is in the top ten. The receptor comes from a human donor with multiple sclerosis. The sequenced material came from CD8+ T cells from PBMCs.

CDR3 loop: CAISALAGQGDRNEQFF. In DNA form, the CDR3 reads TGTGCCATCAGTGCCTTGGCGGGACAGGGGGATCGCAATGAGCAGTTCTTC. The chain joins TRBV10-3 to TRBJ2-1, with 11 bases lining up with TRBD1. The CDR3 extends over 17 amino acids. V dropped 4 bases and J dropped 6; count of bases not matched to a gene: 11. Germline CDR1 and CDR2: ENHRY and SYGVKD.